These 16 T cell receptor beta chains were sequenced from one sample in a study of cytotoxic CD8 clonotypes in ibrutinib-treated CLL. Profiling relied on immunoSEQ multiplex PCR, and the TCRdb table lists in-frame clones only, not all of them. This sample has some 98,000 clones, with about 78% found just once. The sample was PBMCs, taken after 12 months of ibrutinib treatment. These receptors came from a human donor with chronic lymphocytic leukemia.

CDR3 protein: CASRQLLQETQYF. CDR3 coding DNA: TGCGCCAGCAGACAGCTGCTACAAGAGACCCAGTACTTC. The chain employs TRBV5-1 and TRBJ2-5, with D unresolved. This CDR3 has 13 residues. Deletions cut 5 bases from V and 2 bases from J, with 10 bases between. Germline CDR1 SGHRS, CDR2 YFSETQ. Full variable domain (remainder filled in from reference TRBV5-1 and TRBJ2-5): KAGVTQTPRYLIKTRGQQVTLSCSPISGHRSVSWYQQTPGQGLQFLFEYFSETQRNKGNFPGRFSGRQFSNSRSEMNVSTLELGDSALYLCASRQLLQETQYFGPGTRLLVL.

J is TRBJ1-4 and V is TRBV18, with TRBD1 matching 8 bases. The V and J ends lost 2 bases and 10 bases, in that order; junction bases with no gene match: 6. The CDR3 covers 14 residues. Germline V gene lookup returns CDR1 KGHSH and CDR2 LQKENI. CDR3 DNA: TGTGCCAGCTCACCAGATCCAGGGGGCGGAAAACTGTTTTTT. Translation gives CASSPDPGGGKLFF.

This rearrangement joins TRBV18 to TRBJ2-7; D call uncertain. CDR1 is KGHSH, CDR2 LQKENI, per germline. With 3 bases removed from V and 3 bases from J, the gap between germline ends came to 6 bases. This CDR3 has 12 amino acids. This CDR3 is CASSPSLYEQYF. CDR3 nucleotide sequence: TGTGCCAGCTCACCGAGTCTCTACGAGCAGTACTTC. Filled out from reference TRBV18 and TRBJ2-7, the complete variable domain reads NAGVMQNPRHLVRRRGQEARLRCSPMKGHSHVYWYRQLPEEGLKFMVYLQKENIIDESGMPKERFSAEFPKEGPSILRIQQVVRGDSAAYFCASSPSLYEQYFGPGTRLTVT.

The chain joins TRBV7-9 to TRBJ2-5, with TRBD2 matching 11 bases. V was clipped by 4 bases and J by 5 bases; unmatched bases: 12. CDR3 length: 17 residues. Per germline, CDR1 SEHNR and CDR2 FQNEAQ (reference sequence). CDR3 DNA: TGTGCCAGCAGCTCCCCTAGCGGGGGGACCGCCGGTGAGACCCAGTACTTC. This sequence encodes CASSSPSGGTAGETQYF.

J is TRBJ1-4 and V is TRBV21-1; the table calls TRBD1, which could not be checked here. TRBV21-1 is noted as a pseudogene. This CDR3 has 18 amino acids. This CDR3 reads CASSKRNREIATNEKLFF. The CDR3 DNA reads TGTGCCAGCAGCAAAAGGAACAGGGAGATCGCAACTAATGAAAAACTGTTTTTT.

The CDR3 bases are TGTGCCAGCAGCCCAAGACTAGTATCAGATACGCAGTATTTT. This encodes CASSPRLVSDTQYF. The gene calls are TRBV7-3 and TRBJ2-3, with TRBD2 as a possible D gene (6 bases). This CDR3 spans 14 amino acids. CDR1 is SGHTA, CDR2 FQGTGA, per germline. Trimming left V 5 bases short and J 4 bases short, with 13 bases between.

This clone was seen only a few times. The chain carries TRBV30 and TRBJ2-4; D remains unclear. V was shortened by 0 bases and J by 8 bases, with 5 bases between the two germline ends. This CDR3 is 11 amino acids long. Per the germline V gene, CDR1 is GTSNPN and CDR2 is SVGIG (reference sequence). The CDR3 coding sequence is TGTGCCTGGAGTGTAGGCCACATTCAGTACTTC. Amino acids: CAWSVGHIQYF.

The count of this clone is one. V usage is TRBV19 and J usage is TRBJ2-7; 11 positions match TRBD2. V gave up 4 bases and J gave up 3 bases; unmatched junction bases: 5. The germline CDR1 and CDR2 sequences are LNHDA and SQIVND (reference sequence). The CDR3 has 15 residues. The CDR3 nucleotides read TGTGCCAGTAGTACGCTCGGGACTAGCGGCTACGAGCAGTACTTC. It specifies CASSTLGTSGYEQYF.

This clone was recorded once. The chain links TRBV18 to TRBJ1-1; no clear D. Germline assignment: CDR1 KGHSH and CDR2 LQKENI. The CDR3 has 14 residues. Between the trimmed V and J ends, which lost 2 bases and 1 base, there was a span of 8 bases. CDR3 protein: CASSPTTRNTEAFF. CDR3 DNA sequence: TGTGCCAGCTCACCAACGACCAGGAACACTGAAGCTTTCTTT.

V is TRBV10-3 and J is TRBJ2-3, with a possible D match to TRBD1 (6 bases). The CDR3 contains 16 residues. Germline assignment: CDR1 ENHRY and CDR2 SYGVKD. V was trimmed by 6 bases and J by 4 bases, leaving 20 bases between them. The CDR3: CAISGRGDLNSDTQYF. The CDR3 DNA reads TGTGCCATCAGCGGCAGGGGCGACCTGAATTCAGATACGCAGTATTTT.

The CDR3 sequence: CASSLGLARGVPRYGYTF. CDR3 DNA: TGTGCCAGCAGCTTGGGCCTGGCCAGGGGGGTTCCTAGGTATGGCTACACCTTC. V usage is TRBV5-7 and J usage is TRBJ1-2; 7 bases map to TRBD1. TRBV5-7 is recorded as an ORF, its role being uncertain. The CDR3 runs to 18 residues. The V and J ends lost 0 bases and 5 bases, in that order; junction bases with no gene match: 16.

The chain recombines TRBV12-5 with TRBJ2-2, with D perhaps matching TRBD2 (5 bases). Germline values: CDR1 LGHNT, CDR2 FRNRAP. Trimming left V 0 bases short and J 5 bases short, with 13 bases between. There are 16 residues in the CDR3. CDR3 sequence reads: CASGLVLGRRTGELFF. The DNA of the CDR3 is TGTGCTAGTGGTTTGGTACTAGGCAGGAGAACCGGGGAGCTGTTTTTT.

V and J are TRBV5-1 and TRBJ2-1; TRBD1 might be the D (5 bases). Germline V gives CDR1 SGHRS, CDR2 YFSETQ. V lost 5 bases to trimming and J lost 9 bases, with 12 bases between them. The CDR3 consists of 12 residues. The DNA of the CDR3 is TGCGCCAGCAGTAGGGGATCGAGTGAGCAGTTCTTC. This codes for CASSRGSSEQFF.

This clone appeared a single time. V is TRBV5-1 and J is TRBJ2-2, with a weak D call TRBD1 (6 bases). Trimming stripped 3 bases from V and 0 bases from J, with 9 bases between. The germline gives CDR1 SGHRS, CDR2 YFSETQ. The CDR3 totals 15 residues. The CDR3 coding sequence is TGCGCCAGCAGCTCCGGGACACCGAACACCGGGGAGCTGTTTTTT. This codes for CASSSGTPNTGELFF.

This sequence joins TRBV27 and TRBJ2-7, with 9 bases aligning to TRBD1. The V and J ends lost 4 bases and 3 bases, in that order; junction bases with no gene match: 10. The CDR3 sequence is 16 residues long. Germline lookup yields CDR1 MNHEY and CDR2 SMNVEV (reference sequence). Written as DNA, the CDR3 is TGTGCCAGCAGTTCCCTATTTGGGACAGGGATCTACGAGCAGTACTTC. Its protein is CASSSLFGTGIYEQYF.

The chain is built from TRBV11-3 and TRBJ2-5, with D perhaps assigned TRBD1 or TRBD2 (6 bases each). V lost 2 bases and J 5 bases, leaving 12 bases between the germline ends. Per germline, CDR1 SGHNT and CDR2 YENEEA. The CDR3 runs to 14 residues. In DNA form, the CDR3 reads TGTGCCAGCAGCTTAACGGGGGCGTGGGAGACCCAGTACTTC. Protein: CASSLTGAWETQYF.